These T cell receptor beta chains were read from a single sample in a study of T cell responses to AZD1222 COVID-19 vaccine. The protocol was immunoSEQ multiplex PCR, while the TCRdb copy is restricted to in-frame clones and leaves out a portion. The data show approximately 150,000 clones, approximately 90% seen once. This sample comprised peripheral blood, obtained 28 days after the second AZD1222 dose. The receptor source for this set is an adult who received the AZD1222 COVID-19 vaccine. The CDR3 runs from the conserved cysteine through the conserved F or W. The D gene is left open where the match is weak. Size values are once, few and many counts, or a class for expanded clones, and some rows have none.

j_gene,d_gene,v_gene,abundance,CDR3nt,CDR3aa
TRBJ2-6,-,TRBV19,-,TGTGCCAGTACTCTGTGGGGAAACGCTGGGGCCAACGTCCTGACTTTC,CASTLWGNAGANVLTF
TRBJ2-2,TRBD1,TRBV24-1,-,TGTGCCACCAGTGACACGCGGACAGGGGGGGACACCGGGGAGCTGTTTTTT,CATSDTRTGGDTGELFF
TRBJ2-1,-,TRBV12-3/TRBV12-4,-,TGTGCCAGCACCTGGACCTCCTACAATGAGCAGTTCTTC,CASTWTSYNEQFF
TRBJ1-5,TRBD1,TRBV19,-,TGTGCCAGTAGTCTCCGACAGGGTCGTGGGGCAGTCTATCAGCCCCAGCATTTT,CASSLRQGRGAVYQPQHF
TRBJ2-5,-,TRBV5-1,-,TGCGCCAGCAGCTTGGCCTTGGGGGGAAGAGAGACCCAGTACTTC,CASSLALGGRETQYF
TRBJ2-1,TRBD2,TRBV4-1,-,TGCGCCAGCAGCCAAGTTCCACCACCATGGGAGGGGTCCTACAATGAGCAGTTCTTC,CASSQVPPPWEGSYNEQFF
TRBJ1-3,-,TRBV3-1/TRBV3-2,-,TGTGCCAGCAGCCAAACAGGGATCTCTGGAAACACCATATATTTT,CASSQTGISGNTIYF
TRBJ2-5,-,TRBV3-1/TRBV3-2,-,TGTGCCAGCAGCCCCGCCCCGGGACGGGGCCAAGAGACTCAGTACTTC,CASSPAPGRGQETQYF
TRBJ1-3,-,TRBV12-3/TRBV12-4,once,TGTGCCAGCGGTGGGACCGGAAACACCATATATTTT,CASGGTGNTIYF
TRBJ2-1,-,TRBV27,once,TGTGCCAGCAGTTGGTCCCGTACCAATGAGCAGTTCTTC,CASSWSRTNEQFF
TRBJ1-5,-,TRBV19,-,TGTGCCAGTAGTATTAATTACGAAGTGGGACAGCCCCAGCATTTT,CASSINYEVGQPQHF
TRBJ2-5,TRBD1,TRBV6-5,-,TGTGCCAGCAGTTACAACAGGGGGTTAGAGACCCAGTACTTC,CASSYNRGLETQYF
TRBJ2-3,TRBD2,TRBV11-2,-,TGTGCCAGCAGCTTACCGACGGATGGCGGGGGGTTGCTTGATACGCAGTATTTT,CASSLPTDGGGLLDTQYF